This T cell receptor beta chain comes out of a study of T-cell reconstitution after alpha-beta-depleted transplantation in children. Whole-study results and caveats: As was reported, about two months after transplant, alpha-beta T cells came from several hundred expanded graft clones. Surviving recipient T cells and thymic progenitors produced the high day-60 TCRbeta diversity seen in some patients.

This CDR3 has 16 residues. Germline V lookup: CDR1 SGHRS, CDR2 YFSETQ. The ends were cut back, 0 bases at V and 5 bases at J, with 17 bases in the middle. This clonotype was detected ten times or more. The antigen is unknown. TCRbeta library preparation incorporated unique molecular identifiers. TCRdb passed the PCR reads through MiXCR, listing each CDR3 protein once. The data contain about 590,000 distinct CDR3 sequences, 13% of them singletons. The clonotype was recovered from a male patient younger than 18 who had a stem cell transplant for acute myeloid leukemia, so the T cells may come from the graft donor. This chain connects TRBV5-1 to TRBJ1-2, with TRBD1 as a possible D gene (5 bases). The specimen was PBMCs, mostly from graft donor cells, collected 360 days after TCRalphabeta/CD19-depleted stem cell transplant. CDR3 nucleotides: TGCGCCAGCAGCTTGGCTCCGGGACTCGGTGGTTATGGCTACACCTTC. It encodes CASSLAPGLGGYGYTF. The whole variable domain, filled in from reference TRBV5-1 and TRBJ1-2, reads KAGVTQTPRYLIKTRGQQVTLSCSPISGHRSVSWYQQTPGQGLQFLFEYFSETQRNKGNFPGRFSGRQFSNSRSEMNVSTLELGDSALYLCASSLAPGLGGYGYTFGSGTRLTVV.